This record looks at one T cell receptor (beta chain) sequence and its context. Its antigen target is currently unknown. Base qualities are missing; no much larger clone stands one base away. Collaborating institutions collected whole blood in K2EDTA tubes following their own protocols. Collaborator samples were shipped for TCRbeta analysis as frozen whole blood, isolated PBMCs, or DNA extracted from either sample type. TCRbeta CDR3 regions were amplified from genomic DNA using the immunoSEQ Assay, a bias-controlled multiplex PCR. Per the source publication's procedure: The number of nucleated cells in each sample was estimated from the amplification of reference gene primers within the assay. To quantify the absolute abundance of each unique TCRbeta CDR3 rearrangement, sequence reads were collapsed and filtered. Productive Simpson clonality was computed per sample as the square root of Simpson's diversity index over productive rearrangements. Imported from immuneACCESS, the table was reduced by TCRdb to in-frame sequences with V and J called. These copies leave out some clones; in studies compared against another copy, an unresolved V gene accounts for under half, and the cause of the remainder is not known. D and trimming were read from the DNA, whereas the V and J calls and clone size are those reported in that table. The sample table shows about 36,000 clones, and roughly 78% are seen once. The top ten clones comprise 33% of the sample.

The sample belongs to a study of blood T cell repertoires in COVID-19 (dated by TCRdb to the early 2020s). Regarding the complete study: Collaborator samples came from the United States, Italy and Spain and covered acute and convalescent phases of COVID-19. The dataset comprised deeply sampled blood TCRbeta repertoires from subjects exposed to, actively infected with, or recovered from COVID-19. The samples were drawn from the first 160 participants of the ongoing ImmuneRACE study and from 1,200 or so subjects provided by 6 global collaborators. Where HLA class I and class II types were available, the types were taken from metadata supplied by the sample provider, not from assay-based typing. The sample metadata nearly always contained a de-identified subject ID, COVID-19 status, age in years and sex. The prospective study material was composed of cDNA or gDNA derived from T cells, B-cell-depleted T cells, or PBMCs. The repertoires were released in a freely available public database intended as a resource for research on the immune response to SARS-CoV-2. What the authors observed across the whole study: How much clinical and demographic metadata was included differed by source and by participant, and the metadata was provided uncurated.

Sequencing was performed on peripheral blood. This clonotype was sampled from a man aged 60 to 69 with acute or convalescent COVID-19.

The CDR3 protein is CASSAGTSGSQGTYEQYF. The nucleotide sequence reads as follows: TGTGCCAGCAGCGCAGGGACTAGCGGGAGCCAAGGGACCTACGAGCAGTACTTC. The chain joins TRBV5-5 to TRBJ2-7, and 14 junction bases match TRBD2. Here V drops 4 bases and J drops 2 bases, and the junction holds 11 bases not matched to any gene. From its cysteine to its phenylalanine, the CDR3 spans 18 amino acids. Here the CDR3 DNA is all that survives: 54 bases in frame from base 1. The germline V gene (reference sequence) supplies CDR1 SGHKS and CDR2 YYEKEE.